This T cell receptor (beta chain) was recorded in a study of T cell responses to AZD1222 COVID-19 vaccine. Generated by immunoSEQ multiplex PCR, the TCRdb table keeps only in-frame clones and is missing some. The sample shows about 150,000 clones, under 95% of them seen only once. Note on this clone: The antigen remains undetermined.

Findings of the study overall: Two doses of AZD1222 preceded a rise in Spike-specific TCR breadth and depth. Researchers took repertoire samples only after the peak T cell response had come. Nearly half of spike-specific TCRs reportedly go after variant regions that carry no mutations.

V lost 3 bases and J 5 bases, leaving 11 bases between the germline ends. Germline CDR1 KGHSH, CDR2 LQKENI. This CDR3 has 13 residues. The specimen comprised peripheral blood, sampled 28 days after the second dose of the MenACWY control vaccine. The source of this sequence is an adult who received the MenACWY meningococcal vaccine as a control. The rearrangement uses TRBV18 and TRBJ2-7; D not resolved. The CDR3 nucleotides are TGTGCCAGCTCACCCCGGATCCAGGACGAGCAGTACTTC. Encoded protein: CASSPRIQDEQYF.